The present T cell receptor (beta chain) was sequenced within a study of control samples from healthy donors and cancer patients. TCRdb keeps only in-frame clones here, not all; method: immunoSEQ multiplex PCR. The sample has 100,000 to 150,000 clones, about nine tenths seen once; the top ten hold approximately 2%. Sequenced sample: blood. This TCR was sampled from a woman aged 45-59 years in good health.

DNA for the CDR3: TGTGCCAGCAGTCCGACCGGGACAGGGGGCTATGGCTACACCTTC. Protein: CASSPTGTGGYGYTF. The chain employs TRBV28 and TRBJ1-2, with 11 bases aligning to TRBD1. The germline CDR1 and CDR2 sequences are MDHEN and SYDVKM. This CDR3 comprises 15 residues. V dropped 5 bases and J dropped 4; count of bases not matched to a gene: 6.